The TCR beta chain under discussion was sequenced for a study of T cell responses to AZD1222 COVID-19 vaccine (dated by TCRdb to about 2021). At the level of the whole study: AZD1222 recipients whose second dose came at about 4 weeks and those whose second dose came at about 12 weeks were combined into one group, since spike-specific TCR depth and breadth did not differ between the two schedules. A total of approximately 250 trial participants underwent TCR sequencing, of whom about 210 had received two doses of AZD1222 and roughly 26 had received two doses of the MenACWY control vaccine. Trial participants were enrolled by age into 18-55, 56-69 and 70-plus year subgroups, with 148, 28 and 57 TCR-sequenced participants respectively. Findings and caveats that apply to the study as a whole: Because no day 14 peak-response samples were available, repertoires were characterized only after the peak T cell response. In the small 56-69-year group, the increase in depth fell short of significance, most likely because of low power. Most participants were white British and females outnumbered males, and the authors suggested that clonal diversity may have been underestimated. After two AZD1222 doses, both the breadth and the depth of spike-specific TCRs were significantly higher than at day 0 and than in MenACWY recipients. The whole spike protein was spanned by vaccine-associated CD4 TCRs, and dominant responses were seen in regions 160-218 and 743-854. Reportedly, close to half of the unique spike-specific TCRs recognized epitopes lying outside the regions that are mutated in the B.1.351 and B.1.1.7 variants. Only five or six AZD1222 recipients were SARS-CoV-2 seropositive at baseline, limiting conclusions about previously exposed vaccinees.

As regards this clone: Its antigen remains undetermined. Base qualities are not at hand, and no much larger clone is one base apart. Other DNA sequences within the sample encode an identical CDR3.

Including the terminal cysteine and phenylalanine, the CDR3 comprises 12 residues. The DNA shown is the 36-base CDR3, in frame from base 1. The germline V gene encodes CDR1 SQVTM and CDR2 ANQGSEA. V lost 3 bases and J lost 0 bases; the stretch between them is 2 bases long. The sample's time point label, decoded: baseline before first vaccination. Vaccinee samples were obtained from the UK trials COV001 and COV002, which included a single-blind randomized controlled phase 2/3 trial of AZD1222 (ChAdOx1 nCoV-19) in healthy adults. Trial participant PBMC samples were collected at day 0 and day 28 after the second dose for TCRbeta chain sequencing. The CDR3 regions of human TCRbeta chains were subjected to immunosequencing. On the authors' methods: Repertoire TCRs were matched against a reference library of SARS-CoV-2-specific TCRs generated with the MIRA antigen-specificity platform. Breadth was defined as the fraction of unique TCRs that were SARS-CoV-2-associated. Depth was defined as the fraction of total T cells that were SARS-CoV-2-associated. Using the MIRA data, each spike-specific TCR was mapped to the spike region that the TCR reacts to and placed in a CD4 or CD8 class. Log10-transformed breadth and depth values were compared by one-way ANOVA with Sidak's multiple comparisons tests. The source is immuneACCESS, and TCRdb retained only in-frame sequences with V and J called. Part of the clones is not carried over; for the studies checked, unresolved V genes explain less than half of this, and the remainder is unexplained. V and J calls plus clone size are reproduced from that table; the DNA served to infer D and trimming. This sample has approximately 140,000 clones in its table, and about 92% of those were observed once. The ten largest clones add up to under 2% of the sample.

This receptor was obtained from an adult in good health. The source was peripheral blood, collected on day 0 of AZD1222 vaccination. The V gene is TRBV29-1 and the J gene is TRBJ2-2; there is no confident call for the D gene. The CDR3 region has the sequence CSVEPNTGELFF. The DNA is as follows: TGCAGCGTTGAGCCGAACACCGGGGAGCTGTTTTTT.